The 4 T cell receptor beta chains below were found in one sample sequenced in a study of blood T cell repertoires in COVID-19. Repertoires were generated with immunoSEQ multiplex PCR, while TCRdb's copy carries only in-frame clones and drops some. This table has roughly 260,000 clones, approximately 90% appearing once. The sequenced sample was PBMCs or T cells enriched from blood (not recorded which). Every receptor here comes from a woman younger than 35 who had recovered from COVID-19.

V and J are TRBV19 and TRBJ2-1, with 8 positions matching TRBD1. The germline V gene has CDR1 LNHDA and CDR2 SQIVND (reference sequence). The CDR3 has 15 amino acids. Unmatched junction bases numbered 8, after V lost 5 bases and J lost 5 bases. CDR3: CASSPLDRDNNEQFF. Here the CDR3 DNA reads TGTGCCAGTAGTCCATTGGACAGGGACAACAATGAGCAGTTCTTC. The whole variable domain, remainder taken from reference TRBV19 and TRBJ2-1, is DGGITQSPKYLFRKEGQNVTLSCEQNLNHDAMYWYRQDPGQGLRLIYYSQIVNDFQKGDIAEGYSVSREKKESFPLTVTSAQKNPTAFYLCASSPLDRDNNEQFFGPGTRLTVL.

This clone occurred once. The chain employs TRBV3-1 (or the pseudogene TRBV3-2) and TRBJ2-1, with 7 positions matching TRBD2. Germline V gives CDR1 LGHDT, CDR2 YNNKEL (reference sequence). CDR3 length: 22 residues. Trimming took 1 base from V and 5 from J; bases not matched to a gene: 26. The CDR3 loop reads CASSQVSGEGSAGTLDHNEQFF. The DNA of the CDR3 is TGTGCCAGCAGCCAAGTATCCGGGGAGGGGAGCGCCGGGACCTTGGACCACAATGAGCAGTTCTTC.

This chain links TRBV7-6 with TRBJ1-1; D not certain. The germline V and J ends were trimmed by 1 base and 0 bases, with 12 bases remaining between them. This CDR3 has 16 residues. Germline V CDR1 and CDR2: SGHVS, FNYEAQ. The CDR3 coding sequence is TGTGCCAGCAGCTTAGGTGCCATACTCATGAACACTGAAGCTTTCTTT. Residues: CASSLGAILMNTEAFF.

This chain uses TRBV9 with TRBJ2-5; 8 bases are a match to TRBD2. The trim removed 4 bases at V and 7 bases at J, leaving 9 bases unmatched. The germline gives CDR1 SGDLS, CDR2 YYNGEE. The CDR3 covers 14 residues. CDR3 DNA sequence: TGTGCCAGCAGCCTCGAGAGCGGGAGTGGGACCCAGTACTTC. Protein sequence: CASSLESGSGTQYF.